What follows are 29 T cell receptor beta chains derived from one specimen sequenced in a study of STAT5B mutations in CD4+ large granular lymphocyte leukemia. Data came from immunoSEQ multiplex PCR; TCRdb stores just in-frame clones and leaves some out. This table holds 20,000 to 25,000 clones, around three quarters found once. Sequenced material: CD4+ T cells from blood buffy coats. These receptors originate from a human donor in good health.

This chain links TRBV1 with TRBJ2-3; no DNA check was done on the table's D call, TRBD2. TRBV1 is assigned pseudogene status. This CDR3 region has 20 residues. CDR3 DNA: TGCACCAGCAGCCAAGAATGCCCCGCCGGACTAGCGGGGGACACAGATACGCAGTATTTT. It is translated as CTSSQECPAGLAGDTDTQYF.

The chain employs TRBV25-1 and TRBJ1-1; D gene unclear. Germline V gene data show CDR1 as MGHDK and CDR2 as SYGVNS. Trimming took 1 base from V and 0 from J, leaving 9 bases between them. The CDR3 has 15 residues. The CDR3 protein is CASSEFGGMNTEAFF. CDR3 coding DNA: TGTGCCAGCAGTGAATTTGGCGGAATGAACACTGAAGCTTTCTTT.

V is TRBV6-5 and J is TRBJ1-5; the D is unclear. The V and J ends lost 2 bases and 7 bases respectively, with 12 bases between them. The V gene's germline CDR1 is MNHEY and CDR2 SVGAGI. This CDR3 is 14 amino acids long. The CDR3 loop reads CASSYRRDLQPQHF. CDR3 nucleotide sequence: TGTGCCAGCAGTTACCGGCGGGATTTACAGCCCCAGCATTTT.

The chain links TRBV10-1 to TRBJ2-1, with D perhaps matching TRBD1 (5 bases). The CDR3 covers 15 residues. Germline V CDR1 and CDR2: WNHNN, SYGVQD (reference sequence). V was shortened by 0 bases and J by 7 bases, with 13 bases between the two germline ends. CDR3 bases: TGCGCCAGCAGTGAGTCGTCCAGGGTGGGGAATGAGCAGTTCTTC. It codes for CASSESSRVGNEQFF.

The V call is TRBV10-2, the J call TRBJ2-3, with unresolved D. The germline V and J ends were trimmed by 3 bases and 2 bases, with 6 bases remaining between them. CDR1 and CDR2 (germline): WSHSY, SAAADI. The CDR3 extends over 13 amino acids. CDR3 sequence: CASSDSDTDTQYF. The CDR3 region has the DNA TGCGCCAGCAGTGACTCGGACACAGATACGCAGTATTTT.

The chain links TRBV7-2 to TRBJ2-2, with D uncertain. The V and J ends lost 4 bases and 0 bases respectively, with 12 bases between them. Germline V lookup: CDR1 SGHTA, CDR2 FQGNSA. This CDR3 has 16 amino acids. The CDR3 reads CASSSRPVPNTGELFF. The CDR3 nucleotides are TGTGCCAGCAGCTCCCGACCGGTACCGAACACCGGGGAGCTGTTTTTT.

This clone appeared a few times. V and J are TRBV5-4 and TRBJ2-1; TRBD2 is a possible D gene (6 bases). The length of the CDR3 is 13 residues. The V gene's germline CDR1 is SGHNT and CDR2 YYREEE (reference sequence). Trimming removed 4 bases from V and 12 bases from J, with 17 bases in between. The CDR3 sequence is CASSLTGAPGQFF. The CDR3 DNA is TGTGCCAGCAGCCTTACGGGAGCCCCAGGGCAGTTCTTC. The whole variable domain, filled in from reference TRBV5-4 and TRBJ2-1, reads ETGVTQSPTHLIKTRGQQVTLRCSSQSGHNTVSWYQQALGQGPQFIFQYYREEENGRGNFPPRFSGLQFPNYSSELNVNALELDDSALYLCASSLTGAPGQFFGPGTRLTVL.

As DNA, the CDR3 is TGTGCCAGCAGCCCCATGGGACAGGGCTACGAGCAGTACTTC. As protein: CASSPMGQGYEQYF. The chain couples TRBV7-9 to TRBJ2-7; TRBD1 aligns across 9 bases. V dropped 5 bases and J dropped 3; count of bases not matched to a gene: 5. The CDR3 loop spans 14 amino acids. Germline CDR1 and CDR2: SEHNR and FQNEAQ (reference sequence).

This clone has a single count. The rearrangement joins TRBV11-2 to TRBJ1-1, with 7 bases fitting TRBD1. This CDR3 comprises 18 residues. Germline CDR1 SGHAT, CDR2 FQNNGV. Trimming at V came to 3 bases and at J to 7 bases, leaving 20 bases not matched to a gene. The CDR3 bases are TGTGCCAGCAGCTTCCCGGGACAGATATTCTCCGGGGGGGTTGAAGCTTTCTTT. Translating it yields CASSFPGQIFSGGVEAFF.

The V gene is TRBV6-1, the J gene TRBJ1-1; 8 bases match TRBD1. This CDR3 has 14 residues. Germline-derived CDR1 and CDR2 are MNHNS and SASEGT. V was clipped by 5 bases and J by 3 bases; unmatched bases: 5. The CDR3 DNA sequence: TGTGCCAGCAGTTCGCAACAGGGGGACACTGAAGCTTTCTTT. This encodes CASSSQQGDTEAFF.

V is TRBV6-5 and J is TRBJ1-1, with TRBD1 matching 7 bases. CDR1 is MNHEY, CDR2 SVGAGI, per germline. V shed 6 bases and J 1 base; nucleotides not matched to a gene: 5. There are 14 residues in the CDR3. CDR3 DNA: TGTGCCAGCAGCCCTAGGACAGGGAACACTGAAGCTTTCTTT. Its protein product is CASSPRTGNTEAFF.

J is TRBJ2-7 and V is TRBV19; D unresolved. The CDR3 sequence is 13 residues long. V was shortened by 3 bases and J by 6 bases, with 12 bases between the two germline ends. Germline CDR1 LNHDA, CDR2 SQIVND (reference sequence). CDR3 sequence: CASSMSRPGEQYF. The DNA for the CDR3 is TGTGCCAGTAGTATGAGCCGGCCGGGCGAGCAGTACTTC. Filled out from reference TRBV19 and TRBJ2-7, the complete variable domain reads DGGITQSPKYLFRKEGQNVTLSCEQNLNHDAMYWYRQDPGQGLRLIYYSQIVNDFQKGDIAEGYSVSREKKESFPLTVTSAQKNPTAFYLCASSMSRPGEQYFGPGTRLTVT.

The chain couples TRBV4-1 to TRBJ1-2, with D perhaps TRBD1 (6 bases). V was trimmed by 5 bases and J by 0 bases, leaving 16 bases between them. Per the germline V gene, CDR1 is MGHRA and CDR2 is YSYEKL. CDR3 size: 16 residues. Here the CDR3 DNA reads TGCGCCAGCAGCTTCCCACCGGGACACACTAACTATGGCTACACCTTC. Protein sequence: CASSFPPGHTNYGYTF.

The CDR3 DNA follows: TGTGCCAGCAGCTTAGCAGCGTTTGAGCAGTACTTC. Amino acids: CASSLAAFEQYF. The chain joins TRBV11-2 to TRBJ2-7; D is undetermined. CDR3 length: 12 amino acids. Germline loops: CDR1 SGHAT, CDR2 FQNNGV. V was shortened by 1 base and J by 7 bases, with 8 bases between the two germline ends.

This rearrangement joins TRBV27 to TRBJ1-1; no clear D. The CDR3 extends over 14 amino acids. CDR1 is MNHEY, CDR2 SMNVEV, per germline (reference sequence). Trimming pared 5 bases from V and 6 bases from J, leaving 16 bases between. In DNA form, the CDR3 reads TGTGCCAGCAGTGCGAGCTGGGGTAGCGCTGAAGCTTTCTTT. Residues: CASSASWGSAEAFF.

The genes are TRBV11-3 and TRBJ2-1; 10 nucleotides match TRBD1. CDR1 SGHNT and CDR2 YENEEA come from the germline V gene. CDR3 length equals 14 residues. The junction had 5 bases not matched to a gene; V was cut back by 5 bases and J by 7 bases. This CDR3 is CASSPGQGMNEQFF. For the CDR3, the DNA is TGTGCCAGCAGCCCGGGACAGGGGATGAATGAGCAGTTCTTC.

V gene TRBV10-3 combines with J gene TRBJ2-3; TRBD2 aligns across 9 bases. This CDR3 comprises 15 residues. The germline V gene encodes CDR1 ENHRY and CDR2 SYGVKD. The J segment lost 3 bases and the V segment lost 3 bases, leaving 4 bases of the junction unmatched. The CDR3 DNA reads as TGTGCCATCAGTGAAGGGACTAGCCAGACAGATACGCAGTATTTT. Encoded protein: CAISEGTSQTDTQYF.

The V call is TRBV10-3, the J call TRBJ1-3, with 9 bases lining up with TRBD1. Germline CDR1 ENHRY, CDR2 SYGVKD. This CDR3 has 14 amino acids. Trimming at V came to 8 bases and at J to 6 bases, leaving 8 bases not matched to a gene. This CDR3 reads CAIWDREVKNTIYF. The CDR3 DNA is TGTGCCATCTGGGACAGGGAGGTGAAAAACACCATATATTTT.

V is TRBV19 and J is TRBJ2-7, with a weak D call TRBD2 (5 bases). The germline gives CDR1 LNHDA, CDR2 SQIVND (reference sequence). Trimming removed 3 bases from V and 0 bases from J, with 9 bases in between. The CDR3 totals 14 residues. This CDR3 reads CASSIGGGSYEQYF. The CDR3 nucleotides are TGTGCCAGTAGTATCGGAGGAGGCTCCTACGAGCAGTACTTC. Drawing the rest from reference TRBV19 and TRBJ2-7, the complete variable domain is DGGITQSPKYLFRKEGQNVTLSCEQNLNHDAMYWYRQDPGQGLRLIYYSQIVNDFQKGDIAEGYSVSREKKESFPLTVTSAQKNPTAFYLCASSIGGGSYEQYFGPGTRLTVT.

The V and J genes are TRBV7-8 and TRBJ1-1; TRBD1 aligns across 8 bases. Germline V gene data show CDR1 as SGHVS and CDR2 as FQNEAQ. The CDR3 sequence is 15 residues long. V shed 5 bases, J shed 4 bases, and the junction held 9 bases outside the gene matches. The CDR3 loop is CASSLRRTGFTEAFF. For the CDR3, the DNA is TGTGCCAGCAGCCTAAGAAGGACAGGGTTCACTGAAGCTTTCTTT.

The V gene is TRBV7-9, the J gene TRBJ2-2; D perhaps matches TRBD1 (7 bases). The V end was cut by 1 base, the J end by 0 bases, with 15 bases between. The CDR3 is 18 residues long. CDR1 SEHNR and CDR2 FQNEAQ come from the germline V gene (reference sequence). The CDR3 nucleotides are TGTGCCAGCAGCTTAGGCGGGGACAGTAGATCGAACACCGGGGAGCTGTTTTTT. Protein: CASSLGGDSRSNTGELFF.

V and J are TRBV6-1 and TRBJ2-3; 7 bases match TRBD2. V gave up 7 bases and J gave up 1 base; unmatched junction bases: 2. CDR3 size: 13 residues. The germline V gene has CDR1 MNHNS and CDR2 SASEGT. Written as DNA, the CDR3 is TGTGCCAGCACCCTAGCGGGCACAGATACGCAGTATTTT. Translating it yields CASTLAGTDTQYF.

The chain has TRBV4-1 and TRBJ2-1; 15 bases align to TRBD2. The germline CDR1 and CDR2 sequences are MGHRA and YSYEKL. The CDR3 has 15 residues. V was pared by 5 bases and J by 7 bases, with 3 bases of the junction left unmatched. As DNA, the CDR3 is TGCGCCAGCAGCTGGACTAGCGGGAGGGGGAATGAGCAGTTCTTC. Translated, it gives CASSWTSGRGNEQFF.

V usage is TRBV9 and J usage is TRBJ1-2; TRBD1 agrees at 7 bases. The V segment lost 3 bases and the J segment 5 bases; nucleotides outside the gene matches: 16. Germline-derived CDR1 and CDR2 are SGDLS and YYNGEE. The CDR3 runs to 17 residues. The chain's CDR3 is CASSGDRVSFSVYGYTF. The CDR3 bases are TGTGCCAGCAGCGGCGACAGGGTCTCATTTAGTGTTTATGGCTACACCTTC.

The chain is built from TRBV27 and TRBJ1-1; no clear D. This CDR3 spans 14 amino acids. Germline V lookup: CDR1 MNHEY, CDR2 SMNVEV (reference sequence). Trimming took 3 bases from V and 5 from J, leaving 13 bases between them. The CDR3 DNA follows: TGTGCCAGCAGTTTCAGGAGGCTGAGGACTGAAGCTTTCTTT. Protein sequence: CASSFRRLRTEAFF.

J is TRBJ1-3 and V is TRBV7-2, with no clear D. Trimming took 5 bases from V and 0 from J, leaving 11 bases between them. CDR1 and CDR2 (germline): SGHTA, FQGNSA. The CDR3 has 15 residues. The CDR3 loop reads CASSPMGFSGNTIYF. The CDR3 DNA follows: TGTGCCAGCAGCCCCATGGGATTCTCTGGAAACACCATATATTTT. Complete variable domain (other parts from reference TRBV7-2 and TRBJ1-3): GAGVSQSPSNKVTEKGKDVELRCDPISGHTALYWYRQSLGQGLEFLIYFQGNSAPDKSGLPSDRFSAERTGGSVSTLTIQRTQQEDSAVYLCASSPMGFSGNTIYFGEGSWLTVV.

The rearrangement links TRBV5-1 to TRBJ2-1; 11 bases match TRBD2. Germline V gene sequence: CDR1 SGHRS, CDR2 YFSETQ. CDR3 length: 18 residues. V was clipped by 1 base and J by 1 base; unmatched bases: 7. The CDR3, as DNA: TGCGCCAGCAGCTTGCTTGGGACTAGCGGCCTTTCCTACAATGAGCAGTTCTTC. Its translation is CASSLLGTSGLSYNEQFF.

The rearrangement joins TRBV11-2 to TRBJ1-2; D perhaps matches TRBD1 (6 bases). Looked up from germline, CDR1 is SGHAT and CDR2 is FQNNGV. CDR3 size: 14 residues. Trimming shortened V by 5 bases and J by 1 base, and 11 bases separated the two germline ends. DNA of the CDR3: TGTGCCAGCAGCCTCCAGGGGCTTAACTATGGCTACACCTTC. It specifies CASSLQGLNYGYTF.

The V gene is TRBV11-2, the J gene TRBJ2-1, with 10 bases that match TRBD2. Unmatched junction bases numbered 6, after V lost 3 bases and J lost 7 bases. CDR3 length equals 15 residues. Germline lookup yields CDR1 SGHAT and CDR2 FQNNGV. The CDR3 region has the DNA TGTGCCAGCAGCTTCCTAGCGGGAGTGGGTAATGAGCAGTTCTTC. Residues: CASSFLAGVGNEQFF. Combining the CDR3 with reference TRBV11-2 and TRBJ2-1 gives the whole variable domain EAGVAQSPRYKIIEKRQSVAFWCNPISGHATLYWYQQILGQGPKLLIQFQNNGVVDDSQLPKDRFSAERLKGVDSTLKIQPAKLEDSAVYLCASSFLAGVGNEQFFGPGTRLTVL.